This T cell receptor beta chain is drawn from a study of cytomegalovirus exposure and HLA in healthy donors. With 6 bases removed from V and 2 bases from J, the gap between germline ends came to 11 bases. Germline CDR1 reads SNHLY; CDR2 reads FYNNEI. This CDR3 is built from 14 residues. With 60 Vbeta and 13 Jbeta primers, the PCR was carried out. TCRdb keeps only in-frame clones here, not all; method: immunoSEQ multiplex PCR. Among about 160,000 clones listed, over 80% were seen once. This chain joins TRBV2 and TRBJ1-5, with a possible D match to TRBD1 (5 bases). The TCR sequence derives from a woman in her 50s in good health and CMV-seropositive. Input material: PBMCs. The CDR3 sequence is CASRQVTGNQPQHF. The DNA for the CDR3 is TGTGCCAGCAGACAGGTTACAGGCAATCAGCCCCAGCATTTT.